This TCR beta chain was captured by sequencing in a study of beta chain features in type 1 diabetes. Reverse transcription of all isolated RNA meant that expressed TCRB transcripts were sequenced. Profiled with immunoSEQ multiplex PCR; TCRdb holds only in-frame clones, not every one. This table has about 350,000 clones, around 20% appearing once. This clone has a handful of counts. V dropped 4 bases and J dropped 2; count of bases not matched to a gene: 8. Germline CDR1 is SGHRS and CDR2 is YFSETQ. The length of the CDR3 is 15 residues. Sequenced: naive CD4+ T cells from blood. This TCR was recovered from a woman between 18 and 29 years old in good health. This rearrangement joins TRBV5-1 to TRBJ1-2, with TRBD1 identical over 7 bases. CDR3 DNA: TGCGCCAGCAGCCCAGGGGACAGAGGGAACTATGGCTACACCTTC. This encodes CASSPGDRGNYGYTF.